Each of the 21 T cell receptor beta chains below was sequenced from the same sample in a study of T-cell reconstitution after alpha-beta-depleted transplantation in children. Library preparation (for TCRbeta) was performed with unique molecular identifiers. TCRdb redid the calling of the PCR reads with MiXCR, one entry per CDR3 protein. This table holds 700,000 to 950,000 distinct CDR3 sequences, about 15% found once. The material sequenced was PBMCs, mostly from graft donor cells, taken 360 days after TCRalphabeta/CD19-depleted stem cell transplant. The receptors derive from a male patient younger than 18 who had a stem cell transplant for acute lymphoblastic leukemia, so the T cells may come from the graft donor.

The rearrangement links TRBV4-1 to TRBJ2-2; unclear D gene. V lost 0 bases to trimming and J lost 4 bases, with 9 bases between them. The CDR3 has 15 amino acids. In germline, CDR1 is MGHRA, CDR2 YSYEKL. The DNA for the CDR3 is TGCGCCAGCAGCCAAGATTATTTGGGCACCGGGGAGCTGTTTTTT. It specifies CASSQDYLGTGELFF.

There are many counts of this clonotype. The V and J genes are TRBV4-2 and TRBJ2-3; D call uncertain. This CDR3 is built from 14 residues. The V and J ends lost 0 bases and 1 base respectively, with 5 bases between them. Germline-derived CDR1 and CDR2 are LGHNA and YNFKEQ. This CDR3 is CASSQEAGTDTQYF. DNA of the CDR3: TGTGCCAGCAGCCAAGAGGCGGGCACAGATACGCAGTATTTT.

This clonotype was seen a few times. This chain links TRBV2 with TRBJ2-3; 7 bases fit TRBD1. CDR1 and CDR2 from the germline V gene are SNHLY and FYNNEI. The CDR3 length is 11 residues. The V and J ends lost 4 bases and 12 bases, in that order; junction bases with no gene match: 4. Here the CDR3 DNA reads TGTGCCAGCAGTGCGACAGGGAATCAGTATTTT. Amino acids: CASSATGNQYF.

This clonotype turned up a few times. V and J are TRBV4-1 and TRBJ2-1, with TRBD2 identical over 13 bases. Germline lookup yields CDR1 MGHRA and CDR2 YSYEKL. The CDR3 covers 19 residues. V lost 4 bases and J lost 6; bases outside the gene matches: 15. The DNA of the CDR3 is TGCGCCAGCAGCCTTATTCCGGGACTAGCGGGACTAAAGGGCAATGAGCAGTTCTTC. Translating gives CASSLIPGLAGLKGNEQFF.

This clonotype was seen repeatedly, ten times or more. V usage is TRBV12-3 or TRBV12-4 and J usage is TRBJ1-5; D remains unclear. The ends were cut back, 3 bases at V and 6 bases at J, with 9 bases in the middle. The CDR3 has 13 residues. CDR3: CASSFAGGQPQHF. The CDR3 nucleotides read TGTGCCAGCAGTTTTGCAGGCGGTCAGCCCCAGCATTTT.

This clonotype was observed at least ten times. J is TRBJ1-2 and V is TRBV15; D is unclear. CDR3 size: 16 residues. With 1 base removed from V and 4 bases from J, the gap between germline ends came to 16 bases. CDR1 LNHNV and CDR2 YYDKDF come from the germline V gene (reference sequence). DNA for the CDR3: TGTGCCACCAGCAGAGGGTACGCTACTCGGAGCTATGGCTACACCTTC. Protein product: CATSRGYATRSYGYTF.

This clonotype has more than one count but fewer than ten. The chain links TRBV3-1 to TRBJ2-4, with D perhaps matching TRBD1 (5 bases). V lost 5 bases to trimming and J lost 6 bases, with 17 bases between them. In germline, CDR1 is LGHDT, CDR2 YNNKEL (reference sequence). The CDR3 has 15 residues. This CDR3 is CASSGRGLARNIQYF. The CDR3 DNA reads TGTGCCAGCAGCGGTAGGGGATTGGCGCGAAACATTCAGTACTTC.

This clonotype was seen only a few times. The chain has TRBV9 and TRBJ2-2, with D possibly TRBD2 on 6 matching bases. This CDR3 has 15 residues. Germline V gives CDR1 SGDLS, CDR2 YYNGEE. V gave up 4 bases and J gave up 1 base, with 11 bases separating them. The CDR3 sequence is CASSPRGGNTGELFF. DNA of the CDR3: TGTGCCAGCAGCCCGCGGGGTGGGAACACCGGGGAGCTGTTTTTT.

This clonotype was picked up a small number of times. This chain joins TRBV28 and TRBJ2-2; no reliable D call. The CDR3 length is 13 residues. Germline values: CDR1 MDHEN, CDR2 SYDVKM. V was trimmed by 8 bases and J by 1 base, leaving 8 bases between them. For the CDR3, the DNA is TGTGCCAGCTTGTACCTGAACACCGGGGAGCTGTTTTTT. Translated: CASLYLNTGELFF.

The rearrangement joins TRBV7-3 to TRBJ2-1; 12 nucleotides line up with TRBD2. This CDR3 is built from 20 residues. Germline V gene lookup returns CDR1 SGHTA and CDR2 FQGTGA. V trimming: 1 base; J trimming: 1 base; junction bases outside the gene matches: 11. CDR3 sequence (DNA): TGTGCCAGCAGCTTAATTTTGAAGACTAGCGGGAGACGATCCTACAATGAGCAGTTCTTC. Translation gives CASSLILKTSGRRSYNEQFF.

V is TRBV20-1 and J is TRBJ2-5; D is perhaps TRBD1 (5 bases). The germline gives CDR1 DFQATT, CDR2 SNEGSKA (reference sequence). The CDR3 runs to 14 residues. V was clipped by 4 bases and J by 0 bases, with 12 bases between them. The CDR3 reads CSAKSDINQETQYF. The CDR3 bases are TGCAGTGCTAAGTCGGACATCAACCAAGAGACCCAGTACTTC.

This clonotype was picked up a small number of times. The chain employs TRBV20-1 and TRBJ2-7, with D tentatively TRBD2 (5 bases). This CDR3 is built from 14 residues. Trimming shortened V by 3 bases and J by 0 bases, and 12 bases separated the two germline ends. Germline V gene lookup returns CDR1 DFQATT and CDR2 SNEGSKA (reference sequence). Written as DNA, the CDR3 is TGCAGTGCTAGTGATCCGGGGTCCTCCTACGAGCAGTACTTC. Residues: CSASDPGSSYEQYF.

This clonotype was detected a few times. The CDR3 DNA is TGTGCCAGCAGCTCATGGGGGGCCGTCTCTGGGGCCAACGTCCTGACTTTC. Translation: CASSSWGAVSGANVLTF. The chain couples TRBV11-2 to TRBJ2-6; tentatively, D is TRBD1 or TRBD2 (6 bases each). CDR1 and CDR2 from the germline V gene are SGHAT and FQNNGV. CDR3 length equals 17 residues. V dropped 4 bases and J dropped 0 bases, with 13 bases sitting between them.

This clonotype appeared a few times. This rearrangement joins TRBV5-1 to TRBJ1-1, with TRBD1 matching over 11 bases. The germline gives CDR1 SGHRS, CDR2 YFSETQ. This CDR3 region has 15 residues. V was pared by 4 bases and J by 6 bases, with 8 bases of the junction left unmatched. CDR3 sequence (DNA): TGCGCCAGCAGCGCTGGACAGGGGGCATTACCTGAAGCTTTCTTT. Its protein is CASSAGQGALPEAFF.

The genes are TRBV7-2 and TRBJ2-2; D unresolved. Trimming left V 0 bases short and J 0 bases short, with 5 bases between. The germline gives CDR1 SGHTA, CDR2 FQGNSA. This CDR3 comprises 15 residues. The CDR3 DNA reads TGTGCCAGCAGCTTAGCCGCCACGAACACCGGGGAGCTGTTTTTT. Translated, it gives CASSLAATNTGELFF.

Many counts were recorded for this clonotype. The V gene is TRBV20-1, the J gene TRBJ2-3; TRBD1 might be the D (5 bases). This CDR3 spans 12 amino acids. In germline, CDR1 is DFQATT, CDR2 SNEGSKA (reference sequence). V was clipped by 3 bases and J by 3 bases, with 7 bases between them. CDR3 DNA sequence: TGCAGTGCTAGCAGGGTAACAGATACGCAGTATTTT. This translates into CSASRVTDTQYF.

This sequence joins TRBV29-1 and TRBJ2-4; D might be TRBD1 or TRBD2, each matching 6 bases. Trimming shortened V by 1 base and J by 7 bases, and 8 bases separated the two germline ends. This CDR3 contains 12 residues. The germline gives CDR1 SQVTM, CDR2 ANQGSEA. CDR3 amino acids: CSVEAGGNIQYF. In DNA form, the CDR3 reads TGCAGCGTTGAAGCCGGGGGCAACATTCAGTACTTC.

This clonotype was recorded at least ten times. The genes are TRBV12-3 or TRBV12-4 and TRBJ1-1; 7 positions agree with TRBD1. V gave up 4 bases and J gave up 7 bases; unmatched junction bases: 15. CDR3 size: 16 residues. In DNA form, the CDR3 reads TGTGCCAGCAGTTCCTTACAGGGGCGCAAACGGAGTGAAGCTTTCTTT. Its protein product is CASSSLQGRKRSEAFF.

The table lists this clonotype with a few counts. The chain combines TRBV3-1 with TRBJ1-1; D gene uncertain. V lost 5 bases and J 2 bases, leaving 9 bases between the germline ends. This CDR3 has 13 residues. Germline values: CDR1 LGHDT, CDR2 YNNKEL (reference sequence). CDR3 nucleotide sequence: TGTGCCAGCAGCGTAGGGAGTAACACTGAAGCTTTCTTT. Translation gives CASSVGSNTEAFF.

Only a few counts were recorded for this clonotype. The V and J genes are TRBV11-2 and TRBJ1-1; TRBD1 is a possible D gene (6 bases). The V end lost 5 bases, the J end lost 0 bases, and 13 bases lay between the germline ends. CDR1 and CDR2 (germline): SGHAT, FQNNGV. The CDR3 is made up of 15 amino acids. CDR3 bases: TGTGCCAGCAGCAGGCGCGGGACAATGAACACTGAAGCTTTCTTT. Translated, it gives CASSRRGTMNTEAFF.

This clonotype came up a few times. The chain combines TRBV29-1 with TRBJ2-1, with D unclear. V was cut by 4 bases and J by 15 bases, with 13 bases left in between. Germline lookup yields CDR1 SQVTM and CDR2 ANQGSEA. The CDR3 has 10 amino acids. The CDR3 is CSVVVAKTFF. The CDR3 coding sequence is TGCAGCGTTGTCGTGGCGAAAACGTTCTTC.